Detailed here is one TCR beta chain. Measured with immunoSEQ multiplex PCR; TCRdb has only the in-frame clones, and not every one. Of a few hundred thousand clones in the sample, 65% to 85% are singletons; the top ten hold about 10%. The CDR3 spans 19 residues. Germline V gives CDR1 LNHDA, CDR2 SQIVND (reference sequence). The V gene end was trimmed by 5 bases and the J gene end by 5 bases; junction bases not matched to a gene: 23. This sample is drawn from a study of blood T cell repertoires in COVID-19. Sequencing input: peripheral blood. The receptor was derived from a woman older than 75 with acute or convalescent COVID-19. The chain links TRBV19 to TRBJ1-2; 7 nucleotides line up with TRBD1. The CDR3 protein is CASSSRQLSSLQGGYGYTF. The DNA of the CDR3 is TGTGCCAGTAGTTCCCGACAGCTGTCCTCCCTTCAGGGGGGATATGGCTACACCTTC.